These T cell receptor gamma chains were read from a single sample in a study of Vδ1+ human thymocytes. TCRdb fed the multiplex PCR reads to CATT. The sample has 35,000 or so gamma-chain clones, around 21% seen once. The sample comprised Vdelta1+ gamma-delta thymocytes from the thymus. Receptor source: a girl less than two years old who had congenital heart surgery. Each CDR3 is given with its conserved first and last residue. Fields, in order: J gene, clone size, V gene, CDR3 protein. Only some rows state a clone size, as once, few, many or a class for expanded clones.

>TRGJ1/TRGJ2|NA|TRGV2
CATWDPYLGGKLF
>TRGJ1/TRGJ2|few|TRGV4
CATWDGQKGFKKLF
>TRGJ1/TRGJ2|NA|TRGV9
CALWEVQREDRYKKLF
>TRGJP1|NA|TRGV9
CALWELDGGWFKIF
>TRGJ1/TRGJ2|many|TRGV9
CALWETCKKLF
>TRGJP2|NA|TRGV9
CALWEVRGGGDWIKTF
>TRGJ1/TRGJ2|few|TRGV9
CALWEVQMGFYKKLF
>TRGJP2|few|TRGV3
CATWDRGVSDWIKTF
>TRGJ1/TRGJ2|NA|TRGV4
CATWDGLLNKKLF
>TRGJ1/TRGJ2|few|TRGV8
CATRDNYYKKLF
>TRGJ1/TRGJ2|NA|TRGV2
CATWDGQIYYKKLF
>TRGJ1/TRGJ2|few|TRGV9
CALWEANKKLF
>TRGJ1/TRGJ2|few|TRGV9
CALWEVRRYKKLF
>TRGJ1/TRGJ2|NA|TRGV4
CATWDGPLKLF
>TRGJ1/TRGJ2|NA|TRGV3
CATWDRRGEKLF
>TRGJ1/TRGJ2|NA|TRGV8
CATWDYFYPRKLF
>TRGJ1/TRGJ2|NA|TRGV9
CALWEVQGGYKKLF
>TRGJ1/TRGJ2|NA|TRGV2
CATWDGPRGYKKLF
>TRGJ1/TRGJ2|NA|TRGV9
CALWEALLFGYYKKLF
>TRGJ1/TRGJ2|few|TRGV2
CATWDLTPNYYKKLF
>TRGJ1/TRGJ2|NA|TRGV2
CATWDEGNYKKLF
>TRGJ1/TRGJ2|NA|TRGV3
CATWDRRGDYYKKLF
>TRGJ1/TRGJ2|few|TRGV4
CATWVLYYKKLF
>TRGJ1/TRGJ2|NA|TRGV2
CATWDERGKLF
>TRGJ1/TRGJ2|NA|TRGV3
CATWDLPGHDKKLF
>TRGJ1/TRGJ2|NA|TRGV8
CATWVTRSGLPTYYKKLF
>TRGJP2|few|TRGV3
CATWDRRASSDWIKTF
>TRGJ1/TRGJ2|few|TRGV4
CATWDGPWYYKKLF
>TRGJ1/TRGJ2|few|TRGV8
CATWDRTSLGGYYKKLF
>TRGJP2|NA|TRGV2
CATWDGANSSDWIKTF
>TRGJ1/TRGJ2|few|TRGV8
CATWPTGDYKKLF
>TRGJ1/TRGJ2|NA|TRGV4
CATWDGEKKLF
>TRGJ1/TRGJ2|NA|TRGV4
CATWDNVKKLF
>TRGJ1/TRGJ2|few|TRGV3
CATWDTPRNYKKLF
>TRGJ1/TRGJ2|few|TRGV8
CATWDTTNLGYYKKLF